A single sample is the source of the 22 T cell receptor beta chains below, sequenced in a study of cytomegalovirus exposure and HLA in healthy donors. Primers for the PCR totalled 60 Vbeta and 13 Jbeta. Method: immunoSEQ multiplex PCR; TCRdb's copy keeps in-frame clones and lacks some. Among 210,000 or so clones listed, 75% to 80% were seen once. Sequenced: PBMCs. All receptors derive from a man between 18 and 29 years old in good health and CMV-seronegative.

The chain combines TRBV7-6 with TRBJ2-3; D may be TRBD2 (5 bases). Trimming removed 1 base at V and 4 bases at J, with 12 bases between. The CDR3 is made up of 15 amino acids. CDR1 and CDR2 from the germline V gene are SGHVS and FNYEAQ. The CDR3 sequence: CASSLGTSGADTQYF. For the CDR3, the DNA is TGTGCCAGCAGCTTAGGTACTAGTGGCGCAGATACGCAGTATTTT.

This clone was picked up many times. The chain carries TRBV2 and TRBJ1-1; 7 nucleotides line up with TRBD1. In germline, CDR1 is SNHLY, CDR2 FYNNEI. The length of the CDR3 is 13 residues. V shed 5 bases, J shed 5 bases, and the junction held 5 bases outside the gene matches. CDR3 region: CASSRTGETEAFF. The CDR3, as DNA: TGTGCCAGCAGTCGGACAGGTGAAACTGAAGCTTTCTTT.

The chain employs TRBV29-1 and TRBJ1-2; D is unclear. V was clipped by 4 bases and J by 8 bases, with 11 bases between them. CDR3 size: 11 residues. Germline CDR1 SQVTM, CDR2 ANQGSEA. CDR3 coding DNA: TGCAGCGTTGTCTCCGGGTGGGGCTACACCTTC. Translated, it gives CSVVSGWGYTF.

The V gene is TRBV27, the J gene TRBJ2-6; D is possibly TRBD1 (6 bases). CDR1 is MNHEY and CDR2 is SMNVEV in the germline V gene (reference sequence). With 6 bases removed from V and 4 bases from J, the gap between germline ends came to 13 bases. This CDR3 contains 15 residues. In DNA, the CDR3 is TGTGCCAGCAGCCCCACCGGGACAGGGGCCAACGTCCTGACTTTC. Protein: CASSPTGTGANVLTF.

The chain combines TRBV5-6 with TRBJ1-3, with D perhaps TRBD1 (6 bases). This CDR3 region has 16 residues. The ends were cut back, 1 base at V and 4 bases at J, with 15 bases in the middle. CDR1 and CDR2 from the germline V gene are SGHDT and YYEEEE. CDR3 bases: TGTGCCAGCAGCTTGACAAACAGGGCGACCGGAAACACCATATATTTT. It specifies CASSLTNRATGNTIYF.

This clone came up a few times. The rearrangement links TRBV10-3 to TRBJ1-3; D remains ambiguous. V lost 6 bases, J lost 4 bases, and 7 bases lay in between. Germline CDR1 and CDR2: ENHRY and SYGVKD. The length of the CDR3 is 12 residues. Here the CDR3 DNA reads TGTGCCATCAGATCGGAGGGAAACACCATATATTTT. Residues: CAIRSEGNTIYF.

DNA for the CDR3: TGTGCCAGCAGCCCTACAGGGGGTTCTAACTATGGCTACACCTTC. It codes for CASSPTGGSNYGYTF. The rearrangement links TRBV7-2 to TRBJ1-2; 8 nucleotides line up with TRBD1. In germline, CDR1 is SGHTA, CDR2 FQGNSA. CDR3 length: 15 residues. V was clipped by 5 bases and J by 0 bases; unmatched bases: 5.

This chain uses TRBV29-1 with TRBJ1-3, with 7 bases matching TRBD1. The CDR3 is 14 amino acids. Unmatched junction bases numbered 6, after V lost 3 bases and J lost 4 bases. Germline loops: CDR1 SQVTM, CDR2 ANQGSEA. Here the CDR3 DNA reads TGCAGCGTTGAGAAGGACAGGCAAGGAAACACCATATATTTT. Translation gives CSVEKDRQGNTIYF.

This chain joins TRBV19 and TRBJ1-1, with 8 bases aligning to TRBD1. CDR1 and CDR2 from the germline V gene are LNHDA and SQIVND (reference sequence). The CDR3 has 14 residues. V lost 5 bases, J lost 1 base, and 3 bases stayed unmatched. The DNA of the CDR3 is TGTGCCAGTAGTTATACAGGGGGGAACACTGAAGCTTTCTTT. Translating gives CASSYTGGNTEAFF.

CDR3 residues: CASSELGGVAGELFF. The CDR3, as DNA: TGTGCCAGCAGTGAACTCGGAGGGGTGGCCGGGGAGCTGTTTTTT. This chain uses TRBV2 with TRBJ2-2, with a tentative D call TRBD2 (6 bases). The germline V and J ends were trimmed by 2 bases and 6 bases, with 13 bases remaining between them. The germline V gene encodes CDR1 SNHLY and CDR2 FYNNEI. The CDR3 runs to 15 residues.

This chain uses TRBV27 with TRBJ2-7; D is unresolved. The germline V gene encodes CDR1 MNHEY and CDR2 SMNVEV (reference sequence). This CDR3 has 15 residues. Trimming took off 6 bases at V and 3 bases at J, with 18 bases between the two ends. The CDR3 bases are TGTGCCAGCAGCCACCCCCTCACAAGATTCTACGAGCAGTACTTC. This sequence encodes CASSHPLTRFYEQYF.

This clone was seen only a few times. The chain carries TRBV28 and TRBJ1-3; D is uncertain. Germline V CDR1 and CDR2: MDHEN, SYDVKM. Between the trimmed V and J ends, which lost 3 bases and 6 bases, there was a span of 12 bases. CDR3 length: 14 amino acids. Here the CDR3 DNA reads TGTGCCAGCAGTTTTGGGAGGGTAGAAAACACCATATATTTT. Protein sequence: CASSFGRVENTIYF.

The J gene is TRBJ2-2, the V gene TRBV6-5, with TRBD1 matching 10 bases. Per germline, CDR1 MNHEY and CDR2 SVGAGI. The length of the CDR3 is 15 residues. Losses at the gene ends were 5 bases for V and 4 bases for J; bases not matched to a gene: 4. The CDR3 spells CASSTGQGVTGELFF. The CDR3, as DNA: TGTGCCAGCAGTACTGGACAGGGGGTCACCGGGGAGCTGTTTTTT.

This sequence joins TRBV6-5 and TRBJ1-2, with D unclear. CDR3 length: 14 amino acids. Trimming left V 1 base short and J 4 bases short, with 10 bases between. Germline CDR1 is MNHEY and CDR2 is SVGAGI. The CDR3 coding sequence is TGTGCCAGCAGTTACTGGCGGGGTGCCTATGGCTACACCTTC. Translation gives CASSYWRGAYGYTF.

This chain connects TRBV4-3 to TRBJ2-5, with 8 bases identical to TRBD1. The J call is in doubt because the DNA end fits TRBJ2-7 better. Germline V CDR1 and CDR2: LGHNA, YSLEER. This CDR3 has 16 residues. For the CDR3, the DNA is TGCGCCAGCAGCCAAGAAAGTGACAGGGGACTTTACGAGCAGTACTTC. Translated: CASSQESDRGLYEQYF.

The gene calls are TRBV4-3 and TRBJ2-3, with 14 bases matching TRBD2. The junction had 7 bases not matched to a gene; V was cut back by 4 bases and J by 4 bases. The CDR3 is 17 residues long. The germline V gene has CDR1 LGHNA and CDR2 YSLEER. The CDR3 here is CASSPGGLAGGADTQYF. The CDR3 DNA reads TGCGCCAGCAGCCCAGGCGGACTAGCGGGGGGAGCAGATACGCAGTATTTT.

The chain uses TRBV7-9 and TRBJ1-5; 9 nucleotides line up with TRBD1. The ends lost 5 bases at V and 6 bases at J; junction bases unmatched: 8. Germline values: CDR1 SEHNR, CDR2 FQNEAQ (reference sequence). CDR3 length equals 15 residues. The CDR3 nucleotides read TGTGCCAGCAGCGAAAGAAGGGACAGGGTTCAGCCCCAGCATTTT. Its protein is CASSERRDRVQPQHF.

In regard to this clone: Relative to the germline gene, one junction end is altered; a read error may explain this. The J gene is TRBJ2-5, the V gene TRBV6-1, with a possible D match to TRBD2 (5 bases). CDR1 is MNHNS and CDR2 is SASEGT in the germline V gene. The CDR3 contains 17 residues. CDR3 nucleotide sequence: TGTGCCAGCAGTGAACAAGTAGGGCCTAGCCTACAAGGGACCCAGTACTTC. Its protein is CASSEQVGPSLQGTQYF.

V gene TRBV21-1 combines with J gene TRBJ2-5; the table gives TRBD1 as D, unverified against the DNA. TRBV21-1 is a listed pseudogene. The CDR3 sequence is 14 residues long. The CDR3 DNA sequence: TGTGCCAGCAGCAACCGGACAGGGCAAGAGACCCAGTACTTC. Its translation is CASSNRTGQETQYF.

The chain combines TRBV5-1 with TRBJ2-3, with D tentatively TRBD1 (5 bases). The ends were cut back, 4 bases at V and 1 base at J, with 13 bases in the middle. This CDR3 contains 15 residues. Germline CDR1 SGHRS, CDR2 YFSETQ. The CDR3 nucleotides read TGCGCCAGCAGCCTTCCCAGGGATGGCACAGATACGCAGTATTTT. The encoded protein is CASSLPRDGTDTQYF.

The chain recombines TRBV6-5 with TRBJ2-3, with TRBD2 as a possible D gene (5 bases). The CDR3 is 14 amino acids. Germline V lookup: CDR1 MNHEY, CDR2 SVGAGI. Trimming left V 6 bases short and J 2 bases short, with 12 bases between. For the CDR3, the DNA is TGTGCCAGCAGACTCCTAGGACTCACAGATACGCAGTATTTT. Amino acid sequence: CASRLLGLTDTQYF.

The J gene is TRBJ2-1, the V gene TRBV7-3; 7 bases fit TRBD2. V was pared by 8 bases and J by 8 bases, with 12 bases of the junction left unmatched. Germline CDR1 reads SGHTA; CDR2 reads FQGTGA. The CDR3 has 14 residues. The DNA of the CDR3 is TGTGCCAGCCGGCTGGCGGGAGCGAGAGATGAGCAGTTCTTC. Its translation is CASRLAGARDEQFF. Together with reference TRBV7-3 and TRBJ2-1, the CDR3 gives the full variable domain: GAGVSQTPSNKVTEKGKYVELRCDPISGHTALYWYRQSLGQGPEFLIYFQGTGAADDSGLPNDRFFAVRPEGSVSTLKIQRTERGDSAVYLCASRLAGARDEQFFGPGTRLTVL.